This T cell receptor (beta chain) was captured in a study of regulatory T cells in long-lasting Graves disease. In germline, CDR1 is MNHGY, CDR2 SVAAGI. The CDR3 has 13 residues. V lost 3 bases and J lost 1, with 6 bases in between. Building of the TCR beta libraries involved iRepertoire HTBI primers and Arm-PCR of CDR3 regions. Original data processing: Identified across the samples were over 50 TRBV segments and roughly 14 TRBJ segments. TCRdb processed the multiplex PCR reads anew with MiXCR; each CDR3 protein has one entry. These V and J calls are TCRdb output, not the study's own analysis. The profile shows about 370,000 distinct CDR3 sequences, around 16% of them singletons. The time point here: newly diagnosed GD, antithyroid drugs for less than 3 months. Extracted PBMC RNA gave rise to the TCR library. This clonotype was seen ten or more times.

Sequencing used peripheral blood mononuclear cells (PBMCs), obtained at new diagnosis, from a patient treated with antithyroid drugs. This TCR was recovered from a female donor with Graves disease. The rearrangement uses TRBV6-9 and TRBJ1-2; no definite D call. CDR3: CASSYGYNYGYTF. Here the CDR3 DNA reads TGTGCCAGCAGTTACGGGTATAACTATGGCTACACCTTC.